This T cell receptor (beta chain) was captured by sequencing in a study of regulatory T cells in long-lasting Graves disease. CDR3 regions were amplified by Arm-PCR using iRepertoire HTBI primers to build TCR beta libraries. TCRdb reanalysed the multiplex PCR reads using MiXCR and keeps one entry per CDR3 protein. The sample has fewer than 550,000 distinct CDR3 sequences; about 15% are singletons. Time point: newly diagnosed GD, antithyroid drugs for less than 3 months. RNA extracted from PBMCs served as the sequencing template. V lost 1 base and J lost 0, with 7 bases in between. The CDR3 consists of 14 residues. Germline CDR1 is DFQATT and CDR2 is SNEGSKA (reference sequence). These data also featured in a second study, about T cells in Graves' hyperthyroidism and ophthalmopathy. Turning to that study: Using the HTBI primer set, a first-round RT-PCR was run on the TCR CDR3.

This TCR derives from a woman under 30 with Graves disease. The rearrangement links TRBV20-1 to TRBJ1-3; the D is unclear. The specimen was peripheral blood mononuclear cells (PBMCs), collected at new diagnosis, from a patient treated with antithyroid drugs. The CDR3 here is CSARAPSSGNTIYF. CDR3 bases: TGCAGTGCTAGAGCCCCATCCTCTGGAAACACCATATATTTT.